The 13 T cell receptor beta chains below were found in one sample sequenced in a study of shared clonotypes between healthy human individuals. TCRdb's table, derived via immunoSEQ multiplex PCR, lists solely in-frame clones and lacks some. The sample lists more than 2,000,000 clones; approximately 95% were seen once. Sequencing input: naive CD4+ T cells from PBMCs. The subset denotes: CD45RA+ positively selected. These receptors all come from a man in his late teens or twenties in good health. Some clones in this sample may be carry-over from other donors' samples.

The gene calls are TRBV7-9 and TRBJ2-7, with 7 bases identical to TRBD2. This CDR3 region has 14 residues. Unmatched junction bases numbered 9, after V lost 3 bases and J lost 7 bases. The germline V gene has CDR1 SEHNR and CDR2 FQNEAQ (reference sequence). The DNA of the CDR3 is TGTGCCAGCAGCTTGGCCGGGACTACCATGGAGCAGTACTTC. This codes for CASSLAGTTMEQYF.

In this sample, this clone turned up once. This chain uses TRBV2 with TRBJ2-5, with D uncertain. This CDR3 has 13 amino acids. The V end lost 3 bases, the J end lost 2 bases, and 7 bases lay between the germline ends. The V gene's germline CDR1 is SNHLY and CDR2 FYNNEI. CDR3 protein: CASSDGIQETQYF. CDR3 bases: TGTGCCAGCAGTGATGGTATACAAGAGACCCAGTACTTC.

This chain uses TRBV28 with TRBJ2-7; 10 bases match TRBD1. The CDR3 spans 21 residues. Trimming cost V 4 bases and J 2 bases; bases outside gene matches: 23. Germline-derived CDR1 and CDR2 are MDHEN and SYDVKM. The CDR3 sequence: CASSSTGQGPPVAGGPYEQYF. The DNA for the CDR3 is TGTGCCAGCAGTTCAACGGGACAGGGGCCTCCGGTGGCGGGTGGGCCCTACGAGCAGTACTTC.

The rearrangement links TRBV5-1 to TRBJ2-3; D gene ambiguous. CDR1 is SGHRS, CDR2 YFSETQ, per germline. The CDR3 runs 13 residues. The ends were cut back, 0 bases at V and 4 bases at J, with 6 bases in the middle. This chain's CDR3 is CASSLGLSDTQYF. CDR3 coding DNA: TGCGCCAGCAGCTTGGGACTCTCAGATACGCAGTATTTT. Combining the CDR3 with reference TRBV5-1 and TRBJ2-3 gives the whole variable domain KAGVTQTPRYLIKTRGQQVTLSCSPISGHRSVSWYQQTPGQGLQFLFEYFSETQRNKGNFPGRFSGRQFSNSRSEMNVSTLELGDSALYLCASSLGLSDTQYFGPGTRLTVL.

The chain is built from TRBV6-6 and TRBJ2-5; D is ambiguous. Trimming pared 6 bases from V and 1 base from J, leaving 18 bases between. The CDR3 consists of 16 residues. Germline-derived CDR1 and CDR2 are MNHNY and SVGAGI (reference sequence). CDR3 loop: CASSPLRGHPQETQYF. The DNA for the CDR3 is TGTGCCAGCAGCCCCCTGAGAGGTCACCCCCAAGAGACCCAGTACTTC.

With regard to this clone: Its ends do not fully match the called genes, so a read error is possible. CDR3 region: CASRALGELSSEQYF. DNA of the CDR3: TGCGCCAGCAGAGCCTTAGGCGAGTTGTCCTCCGAGCAGTACTTC. The J gene is TRBJ2-7, the V gene TRBV5-1; D unclear. This CDR3 is 15 amino acids long. The germline gives CDR1 SGHRS, CDR2 YFSETQ.

This chain joins TRBV15 and TRBJ2-1; the match to TRBD1 covers 9 bases. With V trimmed by 2 bases and J by 9 bases, 11 bases remained unmatched. Germline V gene data show CDR1 as LNHNV and CDR2 as YYDKDF (reference sequence). The CDR3 contains 16 residues. The CDR3 reads CATSRPGQGGLGEQFF. CDR3 nucleotides: TGTGCCACCAGCAGACCGGGACAGGGTGGATTGGGTGAGCAGTTCTTC.

The J gene is TRBJ1-5, the V gene TRBV30, with 9 nucleotides matching TRBD1. CDR3 length: 14 residues. Germline CDR1 reads GTSNPN; CDR2 reads SVGIG (reference sequence). The V segment lost 1 base and the J segment 6 bases; nucleotides outside the gene matches: 4. CDR3 sequence reads: CAWSGRDRAQPQHF. CDR3 nucleotides: TGTGCCTGGAGTGGCCGGGACAGGGCTCAGCCCCAGCATTTT.

This clone showed up just once. J is TRBJ1-2 and V is TRBV7-2; 7 bases map to TRBD1. Looked up from germline, CDR1 is SGHTA and CDR2 is FQGNSA. The J segment lost 5 bases and the V segment lost 0 bases, leaving 9 bases of the junction unmatched. The CDR3 is 16 residues long. CDR3 coding DNA: TGTGCCAGCAGCTTAGCCCCCCGCAGGGGGATGTATGGCTACACCTTC. This sequence encodes CASSLAPRRGMYGYTF. Based on the CDR3 plus reference TRBV7-2 and TRBJ1-2, the full variable domain is GAGVSQSPSNKVTEKGKDVELRCDPISGHTALYWYRQSLGQGLEFLIYFQGNSAPDKSGLPSDRFSAERTGGSVSTLTIQRTQQEDSAVYLCASSLAPRRGMYGYTFGSGTRLTVV.

This clone was detected a few times. Other DNA sequences from this sample encode an identical CDR3 as well. The chain recombines TRBV7-3 with TRBJ1-1; 7 positions match TRBD1. Per germline, CDR1 SGHTA and CDR2 FQGTGA. This CDR3 comprises 13 residues. Losses at the gene ends were 6 bases for V and 1 base for J; bases not matched to a gene: 2. The CDR3 reads CASSRTGNTEAFF. Written as DNA, the CDR3 is TGTGCCAGCAGTAGGACAGGGAACACTGAAGCTTTCTTT.

The chain employs TRBV19 and TRBJ2-2; possibly TRBD1 for D (5 bases). The CDR3 is 14 residues long. V shed 5 bases and J shed 6 bases, with 13 bases lying between them. Germline CDR1 and CDR2: LNHDA and SQIVND (reference sequence). The CDR3 DNA is TGTGCCAGTAGTGGGTCCAGGGCGGCCGGGGAGCTGTTTTTT. Protein sequence: CASSGSRAAGELFF.

This chain links TRBV4-1 with TRBJ2-1; TRBD2 aligns across 14 bases. The V segment lost 2 bases and the J segment 7 bases; nucleotides outside the gene matches: 7. There are 17 residues in the CDR3. Germline values: CDR1 MGHRA, CDR2 YSYEKL. CDR3 sequence (DNA): TGCGCCAGCAGCCAACCGACTAGCGGGAGGGCAAAAAATGAGCAGTTCTTC. Translated, it gives CASSQPTSGRAKNEQFF.

The chain is built from TRBV7-9 and TRBJ2-7; 10 nucleotides agree with TRBD1. The CDR3 sequence is 14 residues long. J gave up 5 bases and V 2 bases, and 3 bases lay outside the gene matches. The germline V gene encodes CDR1 SEHNR and CDR2 FQNEAQ (reference sequence). CDR3 nucleotides: TGTGCCAGCAGCTTACTGGACAGGGGGGACGAGCAGTACTTC. Its protein product is CASSLLDRGDEQYF.